One and the same sample provided the 32 T cell receptor beta chains below, sequenced in a study of cytomegalovirus exposure and HLA in healthy donors. PCR used 60 Vbeta primers and 13 Jbeta primers. TCRdb keeps only in-frame clones here, not all; method: immunoSEQ multiplex PCR. This repertoire shows 150,000 to 200,000 clones, roughly 82% found once; its top ten account for roughly 10%. The specimen sequenced was PBMCs. These receptors all come from a man aged 50-60 years in good health and CMV-seropositive.

This clone was counted a single time. V and J are TRBV28 and TRBJ1-3; D ambiguous. CDR3 length: 15 residues. The V and J ends lost 6 bases and 3 bases respectively, with 15 bases between them. The germline gives CDR1 MDHEN, CDR2 SYDVKM. CDR3 sequence: CASRTGVALGNTIYF. The CDR3 bases are TGTGCCAGCAGAACCGGGGTGGCGCTTGGAAACACCATATATTTT.

The chain combines TRBV9 with TRBJ2-1; 7 bases are a match to TRBD2. V lost 3 bases to trimming and J lost 8 bases; unmatched junction nucleotides: 8. The CDR3 totals 14 residues. Germline lookup yields CDR1 SGDLS and CDR2 YYNGEE. This CDR3 reads CASSEASGRHEQFF. CDR3 nucleotide sequence: TGTGCCAGCAGCGAAGCTAGCGGCAGGCATGAGCAGTTCTTC.

The V call is TRBV6-1, the J call TRBJ2-2; 11 nucleotides align to TRBD1. In germline, CDR1 is MNHNS, CDR2 SASEGT. Unmatched junction bases numbered 1, after V lost 6 bases and J lost 1 base. This CDR3 contains 15 residues. CDR3 sequence (DNA): TGTGCCAGCAGCGGGACAGGGGGGAACACCGGGGAGCTGTTTTTT. Amino acid sequence: CASSGTGGNTGELFF.

The chain employs TRBV5-1 and TRBJ1-2; D is possibly TRBD1 (5 bases). Germline V gives CDR1 SGHRS, CDR2 YFSETQ. CDR3 size: 17 residues. The V and J ends lost 2 bases and 7 bases respectively, with 24 bases between them. The CDR3 sequence: CASSFKPLGTNFVGYTF. As DNA, the CDR3 is TGCGCCAGCAGCTTTAAGCCCCTGGGGACTAATTTCGTTGGCTACACCTTC.

The chain has TRBV7-6 and TRBJ1-1; D is ambiguous. Germline assignment: CDR1 SGHVS and CDR2 FNYEAQ. Trimming took off 2 bases at V and 8 bases at J, with 9 bases between the two ends. CDR3 length equals 12 residues. In DNA form, the CDR3 reads TGTGCCAGCAGCTTAAATTACGGGGAAGCTTTCTTT. Translation gives CASSLNYGEAFF.

The chain uses TRBV6-5 and TRBJ1-2; 9 bases agree with TRBD1. CDR1 MNHEY and CDR2 SVGAGI come from the germline V gene. After removal of 7 bases from V and 8 bases from J, the junction contained 11 bases not matched to a gene. This CDR3 comprises 14 residues. Here the CDR3 DNA reads TGTGCCAGCACTTCAACAGGGGGCGCTTGGGGCTACACCTTC. This encodes CASTSTGGAWGYTF.

This clone appeared a single time. The chain uses TRBV7-9 and TRBJ2-7, with 7 nucleotides matching TRBD1. Germline trimming cut 8 bases from V and 5 bases from J; bases unmatched to any gene: 6. The germline V gene encodes CDR1 SEHNR and CDR2 FQNEAQ (reference sequence). The CDR3 length is 12 residues. The CDR3 DNA follows: TGTGCCAGCCAGGGGGTCATCGACGAGCAGTACTTC. Its protein is CASQGVIDEQYF.

The J gene is TRBJ2-7, the V gene TRBV4-3; tentatively, D is TRBD1 (6 bases). Trimming took off 3 bases at V and 4 bases at J, with 16 bases between the two ends. Germline CDR1 and CDR2: LGHNA and YSLEER. This CDR3 contains 15 residues. This CDR3 reads CASSQGHSPQYEQYF. CDR3 bases: TGCGCCAGCAGCCAGGGACATTCTCCGCAATACGAGCAGTACTTC.

This clone was seen more than once but under ten times. Distinct nucleotide sequences in the sample also encode this CDR3. The J gene is TRBJ2-3, the V gene TRBV7-2; D is perhaps TRBD2 (6 bases). Germline assignment: CDR1 SGHTA and CDR2 FQGNSA. The CDR3 contains 15 residues. V lost 5 bases to trimming and J lost 0 bases, with 12 bases between them. The CDR3 protein is CASSLGGLSTDTQYF. CDR3 nucleotides: TGTGCCAGCAGCCTTGGAGGGCTTAGCACAGATACGCAGTATTTT.

V gene TRBV30 combines with J gene TRBJ1-3; no clear D. The CDR3 extends over 12 amino acids. The germline V and J ends were trimmed by 5 bases and 5 bases, with 10 bases remaining between them. The germline V gene encodes CDR1 GTSNPN and CDR2 SVGIG (reference sequence). CDR3 sequence: CAWGPLRNTIYF. The CDR3 DNA sequence: TGTGCCTGGGGGCCCTTAAGAAACACCATATATTTT.

The rearrangement links TRBV19 to TRBJ1-1; D perhaps matches TRBD1 (6 bases). From germline, CDR1 is LNHDA and CDR2 SQIVND (reference sequence). This CDR3 spans 13 amino acids. V was cut by 6 bases and J by 0 bases, with 8 bases left in between. CDR3 sequence (DNA): TGTGCCAGTAGCGGACAGATGAACACTGAAGCTTTCTTT. This encodes CASSGQMNTEAFF.

The chain has TRBV28 and TRBJ2-5; 13 bases align to TRBD2. The CDR3 runs 14 residues. Germline CDR1 is MDHEN and CDR2 is SYDVKM. V lost 3 bases and J lost 10; bases outside the gene matches: 5. CDR3 sequence (DNA): TGTGCCAGCAGTTTGGGGACTAGCGGGGCTTTCCAGTACTTC. It is translated as CASSLGTSGAFQYF.

The CDR3 sequence is CASSDQSTDTQYF. For the CDR3, the DNA is TGTGCCAGCAGTGACCAGTCCACAGATACGCAGTATTTT. The chain combines TRBV6-4 with TRBJ2-3; D is uncertain. The V and J ends lost 2 bases and 2 bases respectively, with 5 bases between them. Germline CDR1 is MRHNA and CDR2 is SNTAGT. The CDR3 is 13 residues long.

The gene calls are TRBV9 and TRBJ2-1, with 7 bases aligning to TRBD2. Germline V gives CDR1 SGDLS, CDR2 YYNGEE. CDR3 length: 14 residues. With V trimmed by 4 bases and J by 4 bases, 5 bases remained unmatched. CDR3 nucleotides: TGTGCCAGCAGCAGGTCTAGCGGTTACAATGAGCAGTTCTTC. Encoded protein: CASSRSSGYNEQFF. Full variable domain (missing parts from reference TRBV9 and TRBJ2-1): DSGVTQTPKHLITATGQRVTLRCSPRSGDLSVYWYQQSLDQGLQFLIQYYNGEERAKGNILERFSAQQFPDLHSELNLSSLELGDSALYFCASSRSSGYNEQFFGPGTRLTVL.

The rearrangement joins TRBV30 to TRBJ1-5; 10 nucleotides line up with TRBD1. J gave up 6 bases and V 6 bases, and 8 bases lay outside the gene matches. Per germline, CDR1 GTSNPN and CDR2 SVGIG (reference sequence). The CDR3 has 14 amino acids. CDR3 sequence (DNA): TGTGCCTGTGGGCGGGGGACAGGGGCTCAGCCCCAGCATTTT. This encodes CACGRGTGAQPQHF.

V and J are TRBV4-1 and TRBJ2-7; D is possibly TRBD1 (6 bases). The CDR3 is 14 residues long. Germline-derived CDR1 and CDR2 are MGHRA and YSYEKL. V was pared by 5 bases and J by 2 bases, with 13 bases between. The CDR3 coding sequence is TGCGCCAGCAGCTCCCGGGACAAGACCTACGAGCAGTACTTC. Its protein product is CASSSRDKTYEQYF.

Only a few counts were recorded for this clone. Other DNA sequences in the sample encode the same CDR3. The V gene is TRBV29-1, the J gene TRBJ2-7; 7 bases are shared with TRBD1. Germline CDR1 is SQVTM and CDR2 is ANQGSEA. CDR3 length equals 12 residues. Unmatched junction bases numbered 6, after V lost 4 bases and J lost 6 bases. CDR3 bases: TGCAGCGTTGGGACAGGAGATGGCGAGCAGTACTTC. Its protein is CSVGTGDGEQYF.

This rearrangement joins TRBV25-1 to TRBJ2-7; D may be TRBD1 (6 bases). The CDR3 is 12 residues long. The V gene lost 5 bases and the J gene lost 7 bases, with 12 bases spanning the gap. Germline V gives CDR1 MGHDK, CDR2 SYGVNS. Here the CDR3 reads CASSPQGREQYF. The CDR3 DNA sequence: TGTGCCAGCAGTCCACAGGGTAGGGAGCAGTACTTC.

About this clone: Sequence at one end of the junction differs from germline and may be a read error. V is TRBV15 and J is TRBJ2-2, with D tentatively TRBD1 (5 bases). The length of the CDR3 is 15 residues. Germline assignment: CDR1 LNHNV and CDR2 YYDKDF (reference sequence). CDR3 in amino acids: CAASRDRGRSGELFF. CDR3 nucleotide sequence: TGTGCCGCCAGCAGAGATAGGGGAAGGTCCGGGGAGCTGTTTTTT.

As DNA, the CDR3 is TGCGCCAGCAGCTTGAAACTAGCGGGGGGCCGAGGGGCGACCCAGTACTTC. This codes for CASSLKLAGGRGATQYF. The chain is built from TRBV5-1 and TRBJ2-5, with 12 bases aligning to TRBD2. The length of the CDR3 is 17 residues. Germline lookup yields CDR1 SGHRS and CDR2 YFSETQ. V lost 1 base and J lost 7; bases outside the gene matches: 11.

The chain combines TRBV7-2 with TRBJ1-5, with 11 bases lining up with TRBD1. The CDR3 covers 15 residues. Germline V lookup: CDR1 SGHTA, CDR2 FQGNSA. The ends lost 4 bases at V and 6 bases at J; junction bases unmatched: 5. The CDR3 region is CASSSGTGGVQPQHF. In DNA form, the CDR3 reads TGTGCCAGCAGCTCCGGGACAGGGGGTGTTCAGCCCCAGCATTTT. The full variable domain, in which reference TRBV7-2 and TRBJ1-5 provide the parts outside the CDR3, is GAGVSQSPSNKVTEKGKDVELRCDPISGHTALYWYRQSLGQGLEFLIYFQGNSAPDKSGLPSDRFSAERTGGSVSTLTIQRTQQEDSAVYLCASSSGTGGVQPQHFGDGTRLSIL.

V usage is TRBV6-5 and J usage is TRBJ2-3, with D possibly being TRBD2 (7 bases). Germline assignment: CDR1 MNHEY and CDR2 SVGAGI. Deletions cut 8 bases from V and 0 bases from J, with 12 bases between. The CDR3 extends over 14 amino acids. CDR3 protein: CASSAGASTDTQYF. The CDR3 DNA is TGTGCCAGCTCGGCGGGGGCTAGCACAGATACGCAGTATTTT.

The chain has TRBV30 and TRBJ1-2; 9 bases fit TRBD1. Trimming at V came to 4 bases and at J to 4 bases, leaving 10 bases not matched to a gene. Germline assignment: CDR1 GTSNPN and CDR2 SVGIG (reference sequence). The CDR3 extends over 15 amino acids. CDR3 bases: TGTGCCTGGACCATAGGGGACAGGGATGGCTATGGCTACACCTTC. Residues: CAWTIGDRDGYGYTF. The full variable domain, with the rest looked up from reference TRBV30 and TRBJ1-2, is SQTIHQWPATLVQPVGSPLSLECTVEGTSNPNLYWYRQAAGRGLQLLFYSVGIGQISSEVPQNLSASRPQDRQFILSSKKLLLSDSGFYLCAWTIGDRDGYGYTFGSGTRLTVV.

The chain recombines TRBV5-6 with TRBJ1-5; D unclear. CDR3 length: 13 amino acids. V was shortened by 3 bases and J by 1 base, with 5 bases between the two germline ends. CDR1 and CDR2 (germline): SGHDT, YYEEEE. CDR3 DNA sequence: TGTGCCAGCAGCTGGGCGAGCAATCAGCCCCAGCATTTT. Translation gives CASSWASNQPQHF.

The chain carries TRBV21-1 and TRBJ1-2. TRBV21-1 is recorded as a pseudogene. The CDR3 has 15 amino acids. The CDR3 loop is CASSKARTFPLGYTF. The CDR3 DNA reads as TGTGCCAGCAGCAAAGCTCGGACTTTTCCCTTGGGCTACACCTTC.

The chain is built from TRBV6-1 and TRBJ1-6; 10 positions match TRBD1. In germline, CDR1 is MNHNS, CDR2 SASEGT. This CDR3 is built from 12 residues. The V gene end was trimmed by 8 bases and the J gene end by 11 bases; junction bases not matched to a gene: 3. This CDR3 is CASRTGGAPLHF. The CDR3 coding sequence is TGTGCCAGCCGGACAGGGGGAGCACCCCTCCACTTT.

The J gene is TRBJ2-6, the V gene TRBV10-3, with 7 bases lining up with TRBD1. Germline V gene sequence: CDR1 ENHRY, CDR2 SYGVKD. The CDR3 totals 17 residues. Losses at the gene ends were 5 bases for V and 1 base for J; bases not matched to a gene: 8. CDR3 nucleotides: TGTGCCATCAGTTCAGCCGAGACAGGGTCTGGGGCCAACGTCCTGACTTTC. It yields the protein CAISSAETGSGANVLTF.

The chain uses TRBV4-3 and TRBJ2-2, with D maybe TRBD2 (5 bases). CDR3 size: 16 residues. The V gene's germline CDR1 is LGHNA and CDR2 YSLEER. The V end was cut by 0 bases, the J end by 6 bases, with 14 bases between. CDR3: CASSQDGWGAAGELFF. The CDR3 coding sequence is TGCGCCAGCAGCCAAGATGGGTGGGGAGCCGCCGGGGAGCTGTTTTTT.

In this sample, this clone turned up many times. Here the CDR3 reads CASSPEVRSTGELFF. The CDR3 bases are TGCGCCAGCAGCCCTGAGGTCCGTAGCACCGGGGAGCTGTTTTTT. The chain couples TRBV4-3 to TRBJ2-2; D not resolved. The germline V gene has CDR1 LGHNA and CDR2 YSLEER. CDR3 size: 15 residues. Trimming left V 4 bases short and J 4 bases short, with 13 bases between.

The gene calls are TRBV5-1 and TRBJ2-5; 9 bases map to TRBD2. V gave up 7 bases and J gave up 1 base; unmatched junction bases: 8. This CDR3 spans 15 amino acids. Germline V CDR1 and CDR2: SGHRS, YFSETQ. The CDR3 DNA reads as TGCGCCAGCGGGGGGCTAGCGGGGCTCCAAGAGACCCAGTACTTC. It yields the protein CASGGLAGLQETQYF. Full variable domain (outside the CDR3, taken from reference TRBV5-1 and TRBJ2-5): KAGVTQTPRYLIKTRGQQVTLSCSPISGHRSVSWYQQTPGQGLQFLFEYFSETQRNKGNFPGRFSGRQFSNSRSEMNVSTLELGDSALYLCASGGLAGLQETQYFGPGTRLLVL.

CDR3 loop: CASSVTGGSPTDTQYF. CDR3 DNA: TGTGCCAGCAGTGTCACTGGCGGGAGCCCCACAGATACGCAGTATTTT. The chain joins TRBV2 to TRBJ2-3; 7 bases map to TRBD2. From germline, CDR1 is SNHLY and CDR2 FYNNEI. This CDR3 has 16 amino acids. Trimming took 4 bases from V and 2 from J; bases not matched to a gene: 9.

The chain uses TRBV5-1 and TRBJ1-1; a weak D match, TRBD1 (5 bases). This CDR3 comprises 14 residues. From germline, CDR1 is SGHRS and CDR2 YFSETQ. The V gene lost 6 bases and the J gene lost 0 bases, with 12 bases spanning the gap. The CDR3 DNA sequence: TGCGCCAGCACCCTGGACATCTTGAACACTGAAGCTTTCTTT. Translation gives CASTLDILNTEAFF.